The 11 T cell receptor beta chains below were found in one sample sequenced in a study of T-cell memory formation after mild COVID-19. From the 5' RACE reads, TCRdb called clonotypes with MiXCR, one entry per CDR3 protein. The sample consists of some 440,000 distinct CDR3 sequences, 20% to 30% of them appearing once. Material: PBMCs or a T cell subset sorted from them (not recorded which). The receptors derive from an adult woman who had mild COVID-19 (a few samples of this study predate the infection). Cell type and time point are not known.

The chain has TRBV20-1 and TRBJ1-1, with D perhaps TRBD1 (5 bases). CDR1 is DFQATT and CDR2 is SNEGSKA in the germline V gene (reference sequence). The CDR3 loop spans 17 amino acids. Trimming left V 4 bases short and J 0 bases short, with 21 bases between. In DNA form, the CDR3 reads TGCAGTGCTACCCCGAGGGAACAGGCTCAAATGAACACTGAAGCTTTCTTT. Its translation: CSATPREQAQMNTEAFF.

This clonotype has just a few counts. The chain joins TRBV5-1 to TRBJ1-1; unclear D gene. CDR1 and CDR2 from the germline V gene are SGHRS and YFSETQ. This CDR3 has 13 residues. V was pared by 4 bases and J by 1 base, with 8 bases between. CDR3 residues: CASSHGGNTEAFF. The CDR3 bases are TGCGCCAGCAGCCATGGTGGGAACACTGAAGCTTTCTTT.

This chain uses TRBV4-1 with TRBJ2-7; the D gene is possibly TRBD2 (5 bases). V shed 2 bases and J shed 0 bases, with 11 bases lying between them. The CDR3 is made up of 15 amino acids. CDR1 and CDR2 (germline): MGHRA, YSYEKL. The CDR3 region has the DNA TGCGCCAGCAGCCAACTGACTGGGAGCTCCTACGAGCAGTACTTC. It translates to CASSQLTGSSYEQYF.

J is TRBJ2-2 and V is TRBV6-5; D uncertain. The CDR3 consists of 14 residues. The germline gives CDR1 MNHEY, CDR2 SVGAGI. Deletions cut 2 bases from V and 6 bases from J, with 10 bases between. In DNA, the CDR3 is TGTGCCAGCAGTTACGGCGAGTCGCCCGGGGAGCTGTTTTTT. Amino acids: CASSYGESPGELFF.

The V call is TRBV19, the J call TRBJ2-3, with a possible D match to TRBD2 (5 bases). This CDR3 is 13 amino acids long. Germline CDR1 reads LNHDA; CDR2 reads SQIVND (reference sequence). Trimming removed 5 bases from V and 2 bases from J, with 8 bases in between. The CDR3 loop reads CASSQRVTDTQYF. The CDR3, as DNA: TGTGCCAGTAGTCAGAGGGTCACAGATACGCAGTATTTT. Combining the CDR3 with reference TRBV19 and TRBJ2-3 gives the whole variable domain DGGITQSPKYLFRKEGQNVTLSCEQNLNHDAMYWYRQDPGQGLRLIYYSQIVNDFQKGDIAEGYSVSREKKESFPLTVTSAQKNPTAFYLCASSQRVTDTQYFGPGTRLTVL.

This chain connects TRBV27 to TRBJ2-1; D gene ambiguous. This CDR3 comprises 16 residues. Germline V gene lookup returns CDR1 MNHEY and CDR2 SMNVEV (reference sequence). Between the trimmed V and J ends, which lost 2 bases and 12 bases, there was a span of 23 bases. CDR3: CASSLKGRLVEWWQFF. The CDR3 nucleotides are TGTGCCAGCAGTTTAAAAGGTCGGCTAGTTGAGTGGTGGCAGTTCTTC.

This clonotype was seen at least ten times. A junction end diverges from the germline sequence, so it may reflect a read error. The chain couples TRBV11-1 to TRBJ2-1; D is unresolved. Germline CDR1 and CDR2: SGHAT and FQDESV (reference sequence). This CDR3 has 12 residues. This CDR3 is CASSLVYDEQFF. CDR3 nucleotides: TGTGCCAGCAGCTTGGTCTACGATGAGCAGTTCTTC.

This clonotype was counted between two and nine times. The chain recombines TRBV5-1 with TRBJ2-5; 9 bases fit TRBD1. The CDR3 has 15 amino acids. The trim removed 6 bases at V and 5 bases at J, leaving 11 bases unmatched. CDR1 is SGHRS and CDR2 is YFSETQ in the germline V gene. CDR3 sequence: CASNHRGPGSETQYF. In DNA, the CDR3 is TGCGCCAGCAACCACAGGGGGCCAGGGTCGGAGACCCAGTACTTC. The full variable domain, in which reference TRBV5-1 and TRBJ2-5 provide the parts outside the CDR3, is KAGVTQTPRYLIKTRGQQVTLSCSPISGHRSVSWYQQTPGQGLQFLFEYFSETQRNKGNFPGRFSGRQFSNSRSEMNVSTLELGDSALYLCASNHRGPGSETQYFGPGTRLLVL.

This clonotype was seen a handful of times. The chain carries TRBV24-1 and TRBJ2-5, with a possible D match to TRBD2 (5 bases). Germline values: CDR1 KGHDR, CDR2 SFDVKD. The CDR3 is 15 amino acids. Trimming cost V 1 base and J 5 bases, with 13 bases left between them. CDR3 in amino acids: CATSDFRGSAETQYF. CDR3 nucleotides: TGTGCCACCAGTGATTTTCGGGGTAGTGCGGAGACCCAGTACTTC.

The chain joins TRBV9 to TRBJ2-6, with D unclear. The V gene's germline CDR1 is SGDLS and CDR2 YYNGEE. This CDR3 region has 16 residues. Trimming shortened V by 3 bases and J by 0 bases, and 10 bases separated the two germline ends. This CDR3 reads CASSETGSSGANVLTF. The CDR3 DNA reads TGTGCCAGCAGCGAGACCGGCAGCTCTGGGGCCAACGTCCTGACTTTC.

This clonotype was seen more than once but under ten times. The chain carries TRBV4-2 and TRBJ1-3; TRBD1 might be the D (5 bases). Germline V gene data show CDR1 as LGHNA and CDR2 as YNFKEQ. CDR3 size: 14 residues. V lost 7 bases, J lost 4 bases, and 14 bases lay in between. CDR3 amino acids: CASTADSWGNTIYF. In nucleotides, the CDR3 is TGTGCCAGCACCGCAGACAGCTGGGGAAACACCATATATTTT.